This T cell receptor beta chain appears in the sequencing data of a study of vaccination and CD4 T cells after COVID-19 (dated by TCRdb to between 2020 and 2023). In terms of the full investigation: Every convalescent patient had a positive nasal swab PCR test for SARS-CoV-2, with mild disease in roughly ten patients and severe disease in one. The convalescent cohort included six males and four females, with two Hispanic individuals, seven Caucasians, two Asians and one multiracial person. Two doses of either the Pfizer-BioNTech BNT162b2 vaccine (n=8) or the Moderna mRNA-1273 vaccine (n=2) were administered to participants. Post-COVID blood samples were collected from convalescent patients a median of approximately 100 days after diagnosis, with a range of roughly 35 to 180 days. The time from the second vaccine dose to post-vaccine blood sampling had a median of roughly 70 days and ranged from about 12 to 250 days. A few convalescent patients were sampled both early after vaccination (day 14) and late after vaccination (days 161 to 241). The cultures were stimulated with overlapping spike peptide pools from SARS-CoV-2 and from the common cold coronaviruses HCoV-NL63, HCoV-OC43 and HCoV-229E. Control cultures used a CEFX viral epitope pool as positive control, an HIV-1 Nef peptide pool as negative control, or no peptide. In roughly nine COVID-19 convalescent patients and 4 infection-naive healthy vaccine recipients, the spike-specific CD4+ TCR repertoire before mRNA vaccination was compared with the repertoire after mRNA vaccination.

What this sample's time point label stands for: late sampling 161 to 241 days after vaccination in a few convalescent patients. Read against the paper, the sample's treatment or condition label means: roughly ten-day PBMC culture with coronavirus spike peptide pools or control peptides (ViraFEST assay). The ViraFEST assay, used in the study, expanded antigen-specific T cells with peptide pools and then identified the expanded clonotypes through TCR sequencing. The convalescent patients' positive SARS-CoV-2 PCR tests were from March to December 2020, which was before the Alpha, Beta and Delta variants emerged in the United States. Each well held millions of PBMCs cultured with approximately 9.2 ug/ml peptide pools in IMDM containing roughly 4.7% human AB serum and around 10 IU/ml IL-2. Half of the culture medium was replaced with fresh IL-2-containing medium on days 3 and 7. CD4+ T cells were isolated after approximately 10 days of culture through negative selection using the EasySep CD4+ T cell isolation kit. Ficoll-Paque Plus gradient centrifugation was used to isolate PBMCs from whole blood, and the isolated PBMCs were then either used fresh or cryopreserved at -140C. Triplicate wells were generally used for each culture condition.

Library preparation used PCR. At the Johns Hopkins FTIC core, DNA from the cultured CD4+ T cells underwent TCR sequencing with the Oncomine TCR Beta short-read assay. The QIAamp micro DNA kit was used to extract genomic DNA from the cultured CD4+ T cells. Oncomine TCR Beta libraries made from cultured CD4+ T cells were pooled using unique dual indexes and sequenced on an Illumina iSeq 100. In the paper's pipeline: Non-productive sequences were filtered out, and CDR3s that did not start with C, did not end with F or W, or were shorter than 7 amino acids were discarded. Antigen-specific clonotypes were identified with the MANAFEST web application by comparing peptide-stimulated wells with reference and other culture wells. An FDR below 0.05, an odds ratio above 5, and a productive frequency above 0.1% in at least two of three replicate wells were required for clones to be considered positive. Cross-reactive clonotypes were defined as significantly expanded in both SARS-CoV-2 spike wells and at least one common cold coronavirus spike condition. CDR3 homology was assessed with Levenshtein distances (stringdist) and unrooted phylogenetic trees (ape) in R version 3.6.1. TCRdb reanalyzed the raw reads on its own, using fastp at Q25 for trimming and MiXCR for clone calling, and kept in-frame beta chains. Rows with a matching CDR3 protein are joined into one entry that keeps the most common DNA and genes. The V and J calls follow TCRdb's processing rather than the paper's. In this sample the table shows some 24,000 distinct CDR3 sequences, more than 30% of which occur a single time. Under 3.5% of the sample is held by the ten biggest clonotypes.

From its cysteine to its phenylalanine, the CDR3 spans 14 amino acids. The CDR3 DNA has 42 bases and is translated from base 1. V has 6 bases trimmed and J has 5 bases trimmed; junction bases matching no gene number 7. Per the germline V gene, MGHDK is the CDR1 and SYGVNS is the CDR2. Comments on this clonotype: The specificity of this receptor is unknown. Base qualities are not at hand, and no much larger clone is one base apart.

Study-level results and caveats: In convalescent patients, a median roughly 86% of post-vaccine SARS-CoV-2-reactive clones were detected only after vaccination, suggesting vaccine-specific priming. In convalescent patients, nearly all vaccine-specific clones (304 of 307) were found to be mono-reactive for SARS-CoV-2 spike rather than cross-reactive with common cold coronaviruses. Only a relatively small number of convalescent patients were included in the study, and early timepoints following natural infection were not analyzed. The median count of SARS-CoV-2-reactive clonotypes went up from under 25 after infection to some 38 after vaccination, although the change was not significant.

The V and J genes are TRBV25-1 and TRBJ2-3, and TRBD1 matches 8 of the central bases. The clonotype was recovered from a human donor who had recovered from COVID-19. Sequencing used CD4+ T cells from blood, cultured in vitro, obtained about 7 months after SARS-CoV-2 vaccination. The CDR3 region has the sequence CASSNRGSGDTQYF. In nucleotide form, the sequence is TGTGCCAGCAGCAACAGGGGGAGTGGAGATACGCAGTATTTT.